This record covers a single TCR beta chain. Its antigen target is currently unknown. It has no much larger one-base neighbor in the sample; base qualities were not kept. Within the sample, other DNA sequences also encode this same CDR3. A second Seattle source provided samples from volunteer blood donors who had recovered from COVID-19. The collaborating institutions used their own protocols to collect whole blood in K2EDTA tubes. Collaborator samples were shipped for TCRbeta analysis as frozen whole blood, isolated PBMCs, or DNA extracted from either sample type. This specimen belongs to a study of blood T cell repertoires in COVID-19 (dated by TCRdb to the early 2020s). With respect to the entire study: The collaborator samples originated in the United States, Italy and Spain and spanned the acute and convalescent phases of COVID-19. The material from the prospective study consisted of cDNA or gDNA derived from T cells, B-cell-depleted T cells, or PBMCs. Samples came from the ongoing ImmuneRACE study (first 160 participants) plus 1,254 subjects from 6 global collaborators. Subjects who had been exposed to COVID-19, were actively infected with it, or had recovered from it provided the deeply sampled blood TCRbeta repertoires that made up the dataset. A de-identified subject ID, COVID-19 status, age in years and sex were almost always included in the sample metadata. The repertoires were released in a freely available public database intended as a resource for research on the immune response to SARS-CoV-2. Where available, HLA class I and class II types were obtained from metadata supplied by the sample provider rather than from assay-based typing. The full study reports these points: Clinical and demographic metadata were provided uncurated, with the amount varying by source and participant.

V loses 3 bases at its end and J loses 1 base; junction bases beyond the gene matches: 4. Per the germline V gene, SGHRS is the CDR1 and YFSETQ is the CDR2. The CDR3 contains 15 residues, cysteine and phenylalanine counted. Only the CDR3 portion is preserved as DNA: 45 bases, with reading frame beginning at the first base. TCRbeta CDR3 regions were amplified from genomic DNA by means of the immunoSEQ Assay, a bias-controlled multiplex PCR. As for the original processing: The number of nucleated cells in each sample was estimated by amplification of reference gene primers within the assay. Sequence reads were collapsed and filtered to measure the absolute abundance of every unique TCRbeta CDR3 rearrangement. For each sample, productive Simpson clonality was calculated as the square root of Simpson's diversity index across productive rearrangements. In its TCRdb copy, this immuneACCESS table keeps in-frame sequences only and misses some clones. Where compared with another copy, unresolved V genes explain less than half of these, and the others have no known cause. The V and J calls and clone size were taken over from that table, and D and trimming were inferred from the DNA. Counted in this sample were 200,000 to 300,000 clones; less than 90% of them appeared once. 1.5% to 1.9% of the sample comes from the top ten.

Sequenced input: peripheral blood. Rearrangement joined TRBV5-1 to TRBJ2-5; 9 bases in the junction line up with TRBD1. The source is a woman aged 35 to 49 who had recovered from COVID-19. The base sequence is TGCGCCAGCAGCTCAGGACAGGGGATCCAAGAGACCCAGTACTTC. Its translation reads: CASSSGQGIQETQYF.